Following are 10 T cell receptor beta chains from one sample sequenced in a study of blood T cells in healthy people across ages. With a J-beta primer mix and a sample-barcoded 5' primer, a second PCR ran about 7 to 12 cycles. TCRdb re-analysed the 5' RACE reads in MiXCR, keeping a single row per CDR3 protein. The data hold 800,000 to 1,000,000 distinct CDR3 sequences, with 48% observed a single time. Input material: blood. These receptors were taken from a man aged 25-45 years in good health.

V is TRBV20-1 and J is TRBJ2-1; TRBD1 or TRBD2 may be the D gene (5 bases each). V was shortened by 6 bases and J by 6 bases, with 15 bases between the two germline ends. Germline CDR1 reads DFQATT; CDR2 reads SNEGSKA (reference sequence). The CDR3 contains 13 residues. CDR3 DNA: TGCAGTGCCCCACGAGGGGCAGTCAATGAGCAGTTCTTC. Its protein product is CSAPRGAVNEQFF.

This clonotype was counted only a few times. The V gene is TRBV2, the J gene TRBJ2-1, with a weak D call TRBD2 (6 bases). Germline CDR1 SNHLY, CDR2 FYNNEI. The length of the CDR3 is 12 residues. Deletions cut 8 bases from V and 9 bases from J, with 14 bases between. The CDR3 DNA follows: TGTGCCAGCGACGAAGAGGGAGGTGAGCAGTTCTTC. It is translated as CASDEEGGEQFF.

The gene calls are TRBV29-1 and TRBJ2-5, with 7 bases that match TRBD1. V trimming: 5 bases; J trimming: 5 bases; junction bases outside the gene matches: 5. The CDR3 length is 12 residues. Germline V CDR1 and CDR2: SQVTM, ANQGSEA. The CDR3, as DNA: TGCAGCGTTCAAGGGGACAGTGAGACCCAGTACTTC. Translated, it gives CSVQGDSETQYF. The complete variable domain, with remaining parts taken from reference TRBV29-1 and TRBJ2-5, reads SAVISQKPSRDICQRGTSLTIQCQVDSQVTMMFWYRQQPGQSLTLIATANQGSEATYESGFVIDKFPISRPNLTFSTLTVSNMSPEDSSIYLCSVQGDSETQYFGPGTRLLVL.

This clonotype turned up a few times. V gene TRBV7-8 combines with J gene TRBJ2-1, with a weak D call TRBD1 (6 bases). Germline V gene data show CDR1 as SGHVS and CDR2 as FQNEAQ. V lost 5 bases and J 4 bases, leaving 18 bases between the germline ends. The CDR3 has 16 residues. CDR3 nucleotides: TGTGCCAGCAGCGCGGACAGCCCAAATCGATACAATGAGCAGTTCTTC. As protein: CASSADSPNRYNEQFF.

This clonotype was detected once. V usage is TRBV7-2 and J usage is TRBJ2-3; 13 bases match TRBD2. V lost 1 base and J lost 5; bases outside the gene matches: 3. CDR1 is SGHTA and CDR2 is FQGNSA in the germline V gene. CDR3 length: 16 residues. The CDR3 reads CASSLVTSGGGDTQYF. The CDR3 nucleotides are TGTGCCAGCAGCTTAGTAACTAGCGGGGGGGGAGATACGCAGTATTTT.

The gene calls are TRBV12-3 or TRBV12-4 and TRBJ2-3; 7 nucleotides line up with TRBD2. The CDR3 length is 15 residues. Unmatched junction bases numbered 11, after V lost 4 bases and J lost 7 bases. CDR3 residues: CASSSTGTTKHTQYF. The CDR3 DNA follows: TGTGCCAGCAGTTCAACCGGGACTACCAAACATACGCAGTATTTT.

There are a few counts of this clonotype. The chain joins TRBV3-1 to TRBJ2-3, with a weak D call TRBD1 (6 bases). Germline CDR1 LGHDT, CDR2 YNNKEL (reference sequence). Trimming removed 8 bases at V and 1 base at J, with 16 bases between. The CDR3 totals 15 residues. CDR3 sequence (DNA): TGTGCCAGCGTTGGACGGGACACCCGCACAGATACGCAGTATTTT. Amino acids: CASVGRDTRTDTQYF.

The rearrangement links TRBV6-6 to TRBJ1-2; D uncertain. The CDR3 extends over 15 amino acids. Trimming pared 8 bases from V and 1 base from J, leaving 17 bases between. Germline loops: CDR1 MNHNY, CDR2 SVGAGI (reference sequence). CDR3 loop: CASHQEGGHNYGYTF. DNA for the CDR3: TGTGCCAGCCACCAAGAAGGAGGTCATAACTATGGCTACACCTTC.

This clonotype turned up a few times. The chain carries TRBV10-3 and TRBJ2-2; TRBD1 agrees at 7 bases. The CDR3 consists of 14 residues. The germline CDR1 and CDR2 sequences are ENHRY and SYGVKD. With V trimmed by 8 bases and J by 4 bases, 7 bases remained unmatched. CDR3 sequence (DNA): TGTGCCATCCTACGGACAGGAGGCACCGGGGAGCTGTTTTTT. The encoded protein is CAILRTGGTGELFF.

There are many counts of this clonotype. V usage is TRBV5-1 and J usage is TRBJ2-7, with D perhaps given as TRBD1 or TRBD2 (5 bases each). Between the trimmed V and J ends, which lost 4 bases and 3 bases, there was a span of 8 bases. The CDR3 loop spans 12 amino acids. CDR1 SGHRS and CDR2 YFSETQ come from the germline V gene. The CDR3: CASSRDGYEQYF. For the CDR3, the DNA is TGCGCCAGCAGCAGGGACGGCTACGAGCAGTACTTC.